This entry lists 30 T cell receptor beta chains sequenced from one sample in a study of T cell repertoires in cytomegalovirus infection. Their antigens remain unidentified. One entry per CDR3 protein results from TCRdb running MiXCR on the reads. The data hold about 500,000 distinct CDR3 sequences, with around a third observed a single time. Source: cultured PBMCs, taken from culture after CMV antigen stimulation. The receptor set was obtained from a human donor in good health (CMV status not recorded). Some clones in this sample may be carry-over from other donors' samples.

This chain connects TRBV4-1 to TRBJ2-3, with 7 bases fitting TRBD2. CDR3 length equals 16 residues. The germline V gene encodes CDR1 MGHRA and CDR2 YSYEKL. Germline trimming cut 0 bases from V and 4 bases from J; bases unmatched to any gene: 7. As DNA, the CDR3 is TGCGCCAGCAGCCAAGATTGGGAGGGTTTTGCAGATACGCAGTATTTT. It specifies CASSQDWEGFADTQYF.

The V call is TRBV6-2 or TRBV6-3, the J call TRBJ2-7; TRBD1 agrees at 7 bases. With V trimmed by 5 bases and J by 2 bases, 6 bases remained unmatched. The germline V gene encodes CDR1 MNHEY and CDR2 SVGEGT. The CDR3 consists of 14 residues. Here the CDR3 reads CASSRDRVTYEQYV. CDR3 bases: TGTGCCAGCAGTCGCGACAGGGTGACCTACGAGCAGTACGTC.

This clonotype was observed many times. V usage is TRBV7-6 and J usage is TRBJ2-2; 10 nucleotides agree with TRBD2. V dropped 1 base and J dropped 6; count of bases not matched to a gene: 5. The germline V gene has CDR1 SGHVS and CDR2 FNYEAQ. The CDR3 runs 16 residues. The CDR3 DNA reads TGTGCCAGCAGCTTAGGGGCTAGCGGGAGTTCCGGGGAGCTGTTTTTT. This codes for CASSLGASGSSGELFF.

This clonotype was seen repeatedly, ten times or more. This rearrangement joins TRBV7-6 to TRBJ2-7; TRBD1 matches at 9 bases. V trimming: 0 bases; J trimming: 5 bases; junction bases outside the gene matches: 8. The V gene's germline CDR1 is SGHVS and CDR2 FNYEAQ. The CDR3 covers 16 residues. CDR3 nucleotide sequence: TGTGCCAGCAGCTTAGCCCCCGGGACAGGGTTTCACGAGCAGTACTTC. Protein: CASSLAPGTGFHEQYF.

In its sample, this clonotype was seen a few times. The chain links TRBV5-4 to TRBJ2-3; D gene ambiguous. CDR1 is SGHNT, CDR2 YYREEE, per germline (reference sequence). CDR3 size: 14 residues. The ends were cut back, 0 bases at V and 3 bases at J, with 8 bases in the middle. In nucleotides, the CDR3 is TGTGCCAGCAGCTTGGCCAGTTGGACAGATACGCAGTATTTT. It is translated as CASSLASWTDTQYF.

V is TRBV24-1 and J is TRBJ2-3; no reliable D call. The germline V gene has CDR1 KGHDR and CDR2 SFDVKD. The CDR3 has 13 residues. Trimming removed 3 bases from V and 2 bases from J, with 5 bases in between. The CDR3 DNA follows: TGTGCCACCAGTGATCCCTCCACAGATACGCAGTATTTT. This sequence encodes CATSDPSTDTQYF.

This clonotype ranks as large. The rearrangement links TRBV11-2 to TRBJ2-1; 8 nucleotides agree with TRBD1. The CDR3 covers 12 residues. The V gene's germline CDR1 is SGHAT and CDR2 FQNNGV. Losses at the gene ends were 5 bases for V and 9 bases for J; bases not matched to a gene: 3. The CDR3 loop reads CASSLDRGEQFF. CDR3 coding DNA: TGTGCCAGCAGCCTCGACAGGGGTGAGCAGTTCTTC. Full variable domain (rest looked up from reference TRBV11-2 and TRBJ2-1): EAGVAQSPRYKIIEKRQSVAFWCNPISGHATLYWYQQILGQGPKLLIQFQNNGVVDDSQLPKDRFSAERLKGVDSTLKIQPAKLEDSAVYLCASSLDRGEQFFGPGTRLTVL.

At least ten counts were recorded for this clonotype. The chain uses TRBV7-8 and TRBJ2-3; D is tentatively TRBD1 or TRBD2 (6 bases each). The CDR3 runs to 15 residues. Germline CDR1 SGHVS, CDR2 FQNEAQ. Trimming took off 3 bases at V and 2 bases at J, with 12 bases between the two ends. The CDR3 spells CASSLGGEYTDTQYF. As DNA, the CDR3 is TGTGCCAGCAGCTTGGGGGGCGAATACACAGATACGCAGTATTTT.

V usage is TRBV7-3 and J usage is TRBJ2-3; D remains ambiguous. V lost 5 bases to trimming and J lost 2 bases, with 14 bases between them. There are 15 residues in the CDR3. Germline CDR1 and CDR2: SGHTA and FQGTGA. This chain's CDR3 is CASSQGESVTDTQYF. In DNA, the CDR3 is TGTGCCAGCAGCCAAGGAGAATCGGTCACAGATACGCAGTATTTT.

In its sample, this clonotype was seen a few times. V usage is TRBV12-3 or TRBV12-4 and J usage is TRBJ2-5, with 9 bases lining up with TRBD1. The J segment lost 5 bases and the V segment lost 5 bases, leaving 21 bases of the junction unmatched. The CDR3 has 19 amino acids. This chain's CDR3 is CASSNSFGTGTLVGETQYF. For the CDR3, the DNA is TGTGCCAGCAGTAACAGTTTCGGGACAGGGACCCTGGTAGGGGAGACCCAGTACTTC.

This sequence joins TRBV7-2 and TRBJ2-1, with 7 bases fitting TRBD2. Germline V gene data show CDR1 as SGHTA and CDR2 as FQGNSA. Unmatched junction bases numbered 12, after V lost 6 bases and J lost 4 bases. This CDR3 has 16 amino acids. DNA for the CDR3: TGTGCCAGCAGTCCAACTAGGCTAGCGGTATACAATGAGCAGTTCTTC. Residues: CASSPTRLAVYNEQFF.

The chain has TRBV5-1 and TRBJ2-7, with 8 bases that match TRBD2. This CDR3 comprises 14 residues. Germline-derived CDR1 and CDR2 are SGHRS and YFSETQ. The V and J ends lost 2 bases and 4 bases, in that order; junction bases with no gene match: 5. This CDR3 is CASSFGGRPYEQYF. CDR3 nucleotide sequence: TGCGCCAGCAGCTTCGGCGGGAGGCCTTACGAGCAGTACTTC.

The rearrangement uses TRBV28 and TRBJ1-5; possible D gene TRBD1, 5 bases. V was clipped by 4 bases and J by 3 bases, with 10 bases between them. The germline gives CDR1 MDHEN, CDR2 SYDVKM. The CDR3 runs to 14 residues. CDR3 loop: CASSSTEPNQPQHF. Here the CDR3 DNA reads TGTGCCAGCAGTTCGACAGAGCCCAATCAGCCCCAGCATTTT.

The rearrangement joins TRBV13 to TRBJ2-1; 11 positions match TRBD2. Germline values: CDR1 PRHDT, CDR2 FYEKMQ (reference sequence). This CDR3 comprises 18 residues. V lost 3 bases, J lost 1 base, and 8 bases stayed unmatched. The CDR3 DNA is TGTGCCAGCAGCTTGACTAGCGGGATACGGGGGTCCTACAATGAGCAGTTCTTC. Protein: CASSLTSGIRGSYNEQFF.

In its sample, this clonotype was seen once. J is TRBJ2-1 and V is TRBV11-2, with 10 bases identical to TRBD1. There are 17 residues in the CDR3. V dropped 1 base and J dropped 7; count of bases not matched to a gene: 10. The germline V gene encodes CDR1 SGHAT and CDR2 FQNNGV. CDR3 sequence: CASSLGRQGALWNEQFF. The CDR3 DNA reads as TGTGCCAGCAGCTTAGGTCGACAGGGGGCCCTATGGAATGAGCAGTTCTTC.

This clonotype was observed a handful of times. An end of the junction differs from the germline gene, which may be a read error. The chain links TRBV28 to TRBJ2-7; possibly TRBD1 for D (6 bases). The germline V gene encodes CDR1 MDHEN and CDR2 SYDVKM. The CDR3 covers 12 residues. CDR3 region: CASRPSPGHPSF. The CDR3 DNA sequence: TGTGCCAGCAGGCCTTCCCCGGGACACCCTTCCTTC.

The chain recombines TRBV12-3 or TRBV12-4 with TRBJ2-7, with 7 nucleotides matching TRBD2. Trimming removed 2 bases from V and 2 bases from J; junction bases left unmatched: 6. The CDR3 contains 15 residues. The CDR3 spells CASSLPLADPYEQYF. DNA for the CDR3: TGTGCCAGCAGTTTACCCCTAGCGGATCCCTACGAGCAGTACTTC.

This chain links TRBV28 with TRBJ2-2, with D hard to call. CDR3 length: 13 residues. CDR1 MDHEN and CDR2 SYDVKM come from the germline V gene. V lost 8 bases and J lost 4, with 11 bases in between. CDR3 sequence reads: CASSEASTGELFF. The CDR3 DNA follows: TGTGCCAGCTCTGAGGCCTCCACCGGGGAGCTGTTTTTT.

The V and J genes are TRBV20-1 and TRBJ2-2; 8 bases match TRBD2. The CDR3 runs 17 residues. With 1 base clipped from V and 6 bases from J, the junction kept 13 bases outside the gene matches. Germline CDR1 is DFQATT and CDR2 is SNEGSKA (reference sequence). CDR3 sequence reads: CSARATAGVSHSGELFF. DNA for the CDR3: TGCAGTGCTAGAGCGACAGCGGGAGTAAGTCATTCCGGGGAGCTGTTTTTT.

This clonotype has a single count. Germline is not matched at one junction end, which may reflect a read error. The chain links TRBV7-9 to TRBJ2-5, with D unresolved. Germline CDR1 SEHNR, CDR2 FQNEAQ (reference sequence). The CDR3 consists of 13 residues. The CDR3 region has the DNA TGTGCCAGCAGCTTTAGACTCCAAGAGACCCAGTGCTTC. Its translation: CASSFRLQETQCF.

This clonotype showed up just a few times. V gene TRBV7-8 combines with J gene TRBJ1-4, with 9 positions matching TRBD1. Trimming cost V 6 bases and J 6 bases; bases outside gene matches: 5. There are 14 residues in the CDR3. Germline V CDR1 and CDR2: SGHVS, FQNEAQ. CDR3 nucleotides: TGTGCCAGCAGGCCCGACAGGGGGGATGAAAAACTGTTTTTT. Its protein is CASRPDRGDEKLFF.

This chain joins TRBV20-1 and TRBJ1-2; D gene ambiguous. In germline, CDR1 is DFQATT, CDR2 SNEGSKA (reference sequence). The V and J ends lost 1 base and 1 base respectively, with 7 bases between them. The CDR3 covers 13 residues. CDR3 region: CSARGQHNYGYTF. DNA for the CDR3: TGCAGTGCTAGAGGCCAGCATAACTATGGCTACACCTTC.

Here the CDR3 DNA reads TGTGCCAGCAGCCCAGGGACAGGGGGACCCTACGAGCAGTACTTC. It yields the protein CASSPGTGGPYEQYF. The genes are TRBV18 and TRBJ2-7; TRBD1 matches at 11 bases. CDR3 length: 15 residues. Germline loops: CDR1 KGHSH, CDR2 LQKENI. V gave up 8 bases and J gave up 2 bases; unmatched junction bases: 8.

The J gene is TRBJ1-4, the V gene TRBV7-2; D is perhaps TRBD1 (6 bases). Per the germline V gene, CDR1 is SGHTA and CDR2 is FQGNSA. The V end lost 4 bases, the J end lost 4 bases, and 13 bases lay between the germline ends. This CDR3 comprises 15 residues. The DNA for the CDR3 is TGTGCCAGCAGCTCAAGACAGGAGGGTAATGAAAAACTGTTTTTT. Translating gives CASSSRQEGNEKLFF.

This clonotype came up once. The rearrangement uses TRBV10-3 and TRBJ1-2, with 7 bases matching TRBD1. J gave up 6 bases and V 6 bases, and 13 bases lay outside the gene matches. The germline V gene encodes CDR1 ENHRY and CDR2 SYGVKD. This CDR3 comprises 15 residues. CDR3 nucleotide sequence: TGTGCCATCAGCGTGCGTGAGGGGGCGCGGGATGGCTACACCTTC. Translating it yields CAISVREGARDGYTF.

In this sample, this clonotype turned up many times. The chain employs TRBV7-6 and TRBJ2-5, with D possibly TRBD1 on 7 matching bases. Germline CDR1 is SGHVS and CDR2 is FNYEAQ. V was pared by 4 bases and J by 1 base, with 13 bases between. The CDR3 loop spans 15 amino acids. In DNA form, the CDR3 reads TGTGCCAGCAGCTGGGCAGGGGGGAGCCAAGAGACCCAGTACTTC. This translates into CASSWAGGSQETQYF.

This clonotype appeared a few times. The chain links TRBV5-1 to TRBJ1-5; D call uncertain. CDR1 is SGHRS and CDR2 is YFSETQ in the germline V gene. The V end was cut by 0 bases, the J end by 2 bases, with 9 bases between. This CDR3 comprises 15 residues. CDR3 bases: TGCGCCAGCAGCTTGGCCCCAGGCGGCAATCAGCCCCAGCATTTT. This encodes CASSLAPGGNQPQHF. Together with reference TRBV5-1 and TRBJ1-5, the CDR3 gives the full variable domain: KAGVTQTPRYLIKTRGQQVTLSCSPISGHRSVSWYQQTPGQGLQFLFEYFSETQRNKGNFPGRFSGRQFSNSRSEMNVSTLELGDSALYLCASSLAPGGNQPQHFGDGTRLSIL.

In this sample, this clonotype turned up a few times. This CDR3 is CATSDFANAYNEQFF. Here the CDR3 DNA reads TGTGCCACCAGTGACTTTGCGAATGCCTACAATGAGCAGTTCTTC. The rearrangement uses TRBV24-1 and TRBJ2-1; D not resolved. Germline V lookup: CDR1 KGHDR, CDR2 SFDVKD. This CDR3 contains 15 residues. The germline V and J ends were trimmed by 4 bases and 2 bases, with 11 bases remaining between them.

This clonotype occurred a few times. V gene TRBV11-3 combines with J gene TRBJ1-2, with 12 bases lining up with TRBD1. With V trimmed by 5 bases and J by 4 bases, 17 bases remained unmatched. The CDR3 is 19 residues long. Germline V CDR1 and CDR2: SGHNT, YENEEA. DNA of the CDR3: TGTGCCAGCAGCCCGGGACAGGGGGCGCGAGCTCCTAAGTCCTATGGCTACACCTTC. Protein: CASSPGQGARAPKSYGYTF.

This chain connects TRBV12-3 or TRBV12-4 to TRBJ1-1, with a possible D match to TRBD1 (6 bases). V lost 5 bases and J 2 bases, leaving 12 bases between the germline ends. The CDR3 contains 14 residues. The CDR3 DNA reads as TGTGCCAGCAGTGGGGGGACACTAAACACTGAAGCTTTCTTT. This codes for CASSGGTLNTEAFF.